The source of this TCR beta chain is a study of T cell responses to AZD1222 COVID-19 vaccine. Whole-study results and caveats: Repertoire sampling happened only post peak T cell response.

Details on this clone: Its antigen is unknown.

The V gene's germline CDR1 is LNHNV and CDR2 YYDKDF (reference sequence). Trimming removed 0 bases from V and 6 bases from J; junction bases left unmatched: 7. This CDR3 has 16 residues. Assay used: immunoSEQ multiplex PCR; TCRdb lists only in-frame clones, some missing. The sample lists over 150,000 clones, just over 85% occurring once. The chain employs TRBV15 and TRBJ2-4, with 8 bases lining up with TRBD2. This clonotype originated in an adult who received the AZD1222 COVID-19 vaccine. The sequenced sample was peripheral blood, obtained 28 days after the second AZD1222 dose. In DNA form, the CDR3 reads TGTGCCACCAGCAGAGATCTACTAGCGGTAGCAAACATTCAGTACTTC. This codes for CATSRDLLAVANIQYF.